The 15 T cell receptor beta chains below come from one sample, sequenced in a study of regulatory and conventional T cells in RAG deficiency. Measured with immunoSEQ multiplex PCR; TCRdb has only the in-frame clones, and not every one. The sample consists of 21,000 or so clones, 85% to 95% of them appearing once. Conventional CD4+ T cells were sorted from blood as CD25-low CD127-high cells. The sample also formed part of further work on regulatory T cells. That study adds: The primer mix had 52 TRBV and 13 TRBJ primers.

The sequenced sample was CD4+ T cells sorted from blood. Receptors originate from a human donor in good health.

The genes are TRBV4-1 and TRBJ1-2, with D possibly matching TRBD1 (5 bases). CDR3 length: 16 amino acids. V was cut by 0 bases and J by 2 bases, with 13 bases left in between. Germline V gene data show CDR1 as MGHRA and CDR2 as YSYEKL. CDR3 nucleotide sequence: TGCGCCAGCAGCCAAGATCACCAGGGAGGGAACTATGGCTACACCTTC. It specifies CASSQDHQGGNYGYTF.

The V and J genes are TRBV4-1 and TRBJ2-6, with TRBD1 matching over 7 bases. Trimming removed 3 bases from V and 3 bases from J; junction bases left unmatched: 20. Germline CDR1 is MGHRA and CDR2 is YSYEKL. This CDR3 has 21 amino acids. The CDR3 here is CASSHPVGTGASPGGANVLTF. CDR3 in DNA: TGCGCCAGCAGCCACCCGGTGGGCACAGGGGCCTCCCCCGGTGGGGCCAACGTCCTGACTTTC.

The gene calls are TRBV18 and TRBJ2-1; D remains unclear. The CDR3 contains 14 residues. V was clipped by 0 bases and J by 11 bases, with 14 bases between them. Germline V CDR1 and CDR2: KGHSH, LQKENI. In DNA form, the CDR3 reads TGTGCCAGCTCACCACCGAACGGTCCGAGGCAGCAGTTCTTC. This encodes CASSPPNGPRQQFF.

The chain couples TRBV7-9 to TRBJ2-1; D may be TRBD2 (5 bases). There are 16 residues in the CDR3. Germline V gene data show CDR1 as SEHNR and CDR2 as FQNEAQ (reference sequence). V was trimmed by 4 bases and J by 0 bases, leaving 13 bases between them. The CDR3 loop is CASSSRATASYNEQFF. The CDR3, as DNA: TGTGCCAGCAGCTCGAGGGCGACGGCCTCCTACAATGAGCAGTTCTTC.

The CDR3: CAWSPDSNSPLHF. The CDR3 DNA is TGTGCCTGGAGTCCGGACAGTAATTCACCCCTCCACTTT. V gene TRBV30 combines with J gene TRBJ1-6; D might be TRBD1 (6 bases). This CDR3 has 13 amino acids. V was cut by 2 bases and J by 6 bases, with 8 bases left in between. Germline V gene data show CDR1 as GTSNPN and CDR2 as SVGIG (reference sequence).

This chain uses TRBV30 with TRBJ1-2; 9 nucleotides agree with TRBD1. The ends lost 2 bases at V and 6 bases at J; junction bases unmatched: 4. The V gene's germline CDR1 is GTSNPN and CDR2 SVGIG (reference sequence). The CDR3 loop spans 13 amino acids. The CDR3 spells CAWSTGGENGYTF. The CDR3 DNA follows: TGTGCCTGGAGTACAGGGGGCGAGAATGGCTACACCTTC.

The chain couples TRBV2 to TRBJ1-5; D ambiguous. V was clipped by 4 bases and J by 0 bases, with 7 bases between them. The length of the CDR3 is 14 residues. In germline, CDR1 is SNHLY, CDR2 FYNNEI. The CDR3 here is CASSVGDSNQPQHF. As DNA, the CDR3 is TGTGCCAGCAGTGTTGGGGATAGCAATCAGCCCCAGCATTTT.

This chain joins TRBV13 and TRBJ2-7, with D unresolved. Germline V gives CDR1 PRHDT, CDR2 FYEKMQ (reference sequence). This CDR3 is 13 amino acids long. V lost 6 bases to trimming and J lost 0 bases, with 9 bases between them. This CDR3 is CASSRRGSYEQYF. The CDR3 bases are TGTGCCAGCAGTCGGAGAGGCTCCTACGAGCAGTACTTC.

Only a few counts were recorded for this clone. This chain joins TRBV5-1 and TRBJ2-4; TRBD2 agrees at 10 bases. Per the germline V gene, CDR1 is SGHRS and CDR2 is YFSETQ. Losses at the gene ends were 2 bases for V and 8 bases for J; bases not matched to a gene: 4. The CDR3 consists of 14 residues. For the CDR3, the DNA is TGCGCCAGCAGCTTAGGGACTAGCGCGGACATTCAGTACTTC. Translating gives CASSLGTSADIQYF.

The rearrangement uses TRBV7-6 and TRBJ2-3, with D perhaps TRBD1 (6 bases). CDR3 length: 16 residues. Trimming removed 4 bases from V and 1 base from J, with 15 bases in between. Germline V gives CDR1 SGHVS, CDR2 FNYEAQ. The CDR3 here is CASSSPPGQRTDTQYF. CDR3 DNA sequence: TGTGCCAGCAGCTCGCCCCCGGGACAACGCACAGATACGCAGTATTTT.

The gene calls are TRBV7-9 and TRBJ2-3; TRBD1 aligns across 7 bases. The CDR3 spans 18 residues. V lost 2 bases to trimming and J lost 4 bases; unmatched junction nucleotides: 15. The germline CDR1 and CDR2 sequences are SEHNR and FQNEAQ (reference sequence). This CDR3 is CASSLSTSARGLSDTQYF. CDR3 bases: TGTGCCAGCAGCTTATCAACCTCTGCCAGGGGGTTATCAGATACGCAGTATTTT.

The V call is TRBV19, the J call TRBJ1-2; the match to TRBD1 covers 8 bases. The V segment lost 8 bases and the J segment 1 base; nucleotides outside the gene matches: 3. Germline V gives CDR1 LNHDA, CDR2 SQIVND (reference sequence). The CDR3 totals 13 residues. CDR3 protein: CASETGVNYGYTF. DNA of the CDR3: TGTGCCAGTGAGACAGGGGTTAACTATGGCTACACCTTC.

This rearrangement joins TRBV11-2 to TRBJ2-1; D unresolved. This CDR3 contains 12 residues. V was pared by 5 bases and J by 4 bases, with 6 bases between. Germline CDR1 SGHAT, CDR2 FQNNGV. The CDR3 bases are TGTGCCAGCAGCCCCGAATACAATGAGCAGTTCTTC. This gives the protein CASSPEYNEQFF.

V usage is TRBV6-6 and J usage is TRBJ1-6; D is undetermined. The V gene lost 3 bases and the J gene lost 6 bases, with 9 bases spanning the gap. The germline V gene encodes CDR1 MNHNY and CDR2 SVGAGI (reference sequence). This CDR3 comprises 14 residues. For the CDR3, the DNA is TGTGCCAGCAGTTATGAGTTTGGTAATTCACCCCTCCACTTT. It encodes CASSYEFGNSPLHF.

The chain couples TRBV7-2 to TRBJ1-2; 10 bases are a match to TRBD1. V trimming: 5 bases; J trimming: 6 bases; junction bases outside the gene matches: 3. CDR1 is SGHTA, CDR2 FQGNSA, per germline. This CDR3 has 13 amino acids. This CDR3 is CASSIGQGDGYTF. CDR3 DNA: TGTGCCAGCAGCATCGGACAGGGGGATGGCTACACCTTC.